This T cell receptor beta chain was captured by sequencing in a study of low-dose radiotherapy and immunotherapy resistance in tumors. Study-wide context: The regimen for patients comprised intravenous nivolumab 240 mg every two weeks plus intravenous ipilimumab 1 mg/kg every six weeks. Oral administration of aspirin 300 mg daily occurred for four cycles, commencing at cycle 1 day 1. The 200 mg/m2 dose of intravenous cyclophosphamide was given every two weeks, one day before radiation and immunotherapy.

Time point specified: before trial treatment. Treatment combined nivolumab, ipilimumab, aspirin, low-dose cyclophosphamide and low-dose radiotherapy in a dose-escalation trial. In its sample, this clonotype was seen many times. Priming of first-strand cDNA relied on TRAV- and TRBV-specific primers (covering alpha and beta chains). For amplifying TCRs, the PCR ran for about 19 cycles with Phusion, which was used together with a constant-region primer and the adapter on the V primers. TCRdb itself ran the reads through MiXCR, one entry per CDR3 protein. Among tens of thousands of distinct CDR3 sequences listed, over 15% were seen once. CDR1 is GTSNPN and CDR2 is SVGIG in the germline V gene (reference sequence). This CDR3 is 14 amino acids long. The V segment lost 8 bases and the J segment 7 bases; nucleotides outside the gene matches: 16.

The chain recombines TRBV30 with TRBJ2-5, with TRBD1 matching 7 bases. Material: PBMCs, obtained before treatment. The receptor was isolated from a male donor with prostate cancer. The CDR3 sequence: CAHATGTARGTQYF. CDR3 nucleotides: TGTGCCCACGCCACCGGGACAGCGAGGGGGACCCAGTACTTC. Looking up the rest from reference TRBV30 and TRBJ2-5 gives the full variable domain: SQTIHQWPATLVQPVGSPLSLECTVEGTSNPNLYWYRQAAGRGLQLLFYSVGIGQISSEVPQNLSASRPQDRQFILSSKKLLLSDSGFYLCAHATGTARGTQYFGPGTRLLVL.